This T cell receptor (beta chain) was documented in a study of Ad26.COV2.S vaccination and SARS-CoV-2 variants. Produced via immunoSEQ multiplex PCR; TCRdb's table is partial and in-frame only. The sample comprises hundreds of thousands of clones, 75% to 95% of which are singletons, and 12% rests with the top ten. Germline V CDR1 and CDR2: SQVTM, ANQGSEA. There are 14 residues in the CDR3. With 5 bases clipped from V and 7 bases from J, the junction kept 11 bases outside the gene matches. Overall study results and limits: Vaccine recipients posted higher spike-specific TCR breadth than their placebo counterparts.

As concerns this clone: What it binds is not known.

Treatment specified: some 20 received Ad26.COV2.S at low or high dose, single or two shots; several received placebo; per-sample allocation not given. Sampling happened 63 days after the first vaccine or placebo injection. Sequences were derived from peripheral blood, sampled in a trial of Ad26.COV2.S vaccine versus placebo. This receptor was taken from a person between 18 and 65 years old who received the Ad26.COV2.S COVID-19 vaccine or a placebo. The rearrangement joins TRBV29-1 to TRBJ2-7; 10 bases agree with TRBD2. The CDR3: CSVSLLAGAGEQYF. CDR3 nucleotides: TGCAGCGTTTCCCTTCTAGCGGGAGCGGGGGAGCAGTACTTC.